This record concerns one T cell receptor beta chain sequence. The junction shows a germline mismatch at one end, possibly a read error. The sample belongs to a study of cytomegalovirus exposure and HLA in healthy donors. The germline V gene has CDR1 SEHNR and CDR2 FQNEAQ (reference sequence). The CDR3 contains 12 residues. Primers: 60 Vbeta forward and 13 Jbeta reverse. The assay was immunoSEQ multiplex PCR, and TCRdb's table has in-frame clones only and misses some. Of 190,000 or so clones listed, approximately 80% are singletons. The receptor's source is a boy aged 2 to 10 in good health and CMV-seronegative. The rearrangement joins TRBV7-9 to TRBJ1-1, with D hard to call. Material for sequencing was PBMCs. This chain's CDR3 is CSSSLAQIEAFF. In DNA, the CDR3 is TGTTCCAGCAGCTTAGCCCAGATTGAAGCTTTCTTT. Looking up the rest from reference TRBV7-9 and TRBJ1-1 gives the full variable domain: DTGVSQNPRHKITKRGQNVTFRCDPISEHNRLYWYRQTLGQGPEFLTYFQNEAQLEKSRLLSDRFSAERPKGSFSTLEIQRTEQGDSAMYLCSSSLAQIEAFFGQGTRLTVV.